A selection of T cell receptor beta chains follows, all from one sample in a study of cytomegalovirus exposure and HLA in healthy donors. Using immunoSEQ multiplex PCR, the repertoire was profiled, and TCRdb retains in-frame clones only, with some absent. The repertoire includes fewer than 150,000 clones, around 88% of them detected once, and 7% to 9% sits in the top ten. The sequenced sample was PBMCs. All receptors come from a woman under 30 in good health and CMV-seropositive. CDR3s include the opening cysteine and the closing phenylalanine or tryptophan. The D gene is left open where the match is weak. Rows give clone size only sometimes, using once, few, many, or a class for an expanded clone.

D gene	V gene	J gene	clone size	CDR3 DNA	CDR3 protein
TRBD1	TRBV29-1	TRBJ1-2	.	TGCAGCGCGGGACAGGTGAAATATGGCTACACCTTC	CSAGQVKYGYTF
TRBD2	TRBV29-1	TRBJ2-1	.	TGCAGCGTTGTTATAGCGGGGGGGTACAATGAGCAGTTCTTC	CSVVIAGGYNEQFF
TRBD1	TRBV23-1	TRBJ2-5	.	TGCGCCAGCAGTCAATCGACAGGGAAAGAGACCCAGTACTTC	CASSQSTGKETQYF
.	TRBV7-8	TRBJ2-2	.	TGTGCCAGCAGTGGACAGACGAACACCGGGGAGCTGTTTTTT	CASSGQTNTGELFF
.	TRBV6-6	TRBJ1-1	.	TGTGCCAGCAGTTACGGACACAAGAACACTGAAGCTTTCTTT	CASSYGHKNTEAFF
TRBD1	TRBV7-9	TRBJ2-7	once	TGTGCCAGCAGCCAAACGACAGGGGGCCGGACCTACGAGCAGTACTTC	CASSQTTGGRTYEQYF
.	TRBV7-3	TRBJ2-2	.	TGTGCCAGCAGCTTCTACAGTGACACCGGGGAGCTGTTTTTT	CASSFYSDTGELFF
.	TRBV9	TRBJ2-7	.	TGTGCCAGCAGCGTTGACAGCTCCTACGAGCAGTACTTC	CASSVDSSYEQYF
TRBD2	TRBV18	TRBJ2-7	.	TGTGCCAGCTCACCAAAGTTAGCGGGACACGAGCAGTACTTC	CASSPKLAGHEQYF
.	TRBV2	TRBJ1-2	.	TGTGCCAGCAGTGAAAAGTCGGGCGGGACCTATGGCTACACCTTC	CASSEKSGGTYGYTF
TRBD2	TRBV30	TRBJ2-2	.	TGTGCCTCCCGGACTAGCGGGGTGAACACCGGGGAGCTGTTTTTT	CASRTSGVNTGELFF
.	TRBV9	TRBJ2-1	.	TGTGCCAGCAGCGACCGGGGTCGGCAGTTCTTC	CASSDRGRQFF
.	TRBV27	TRBJ2-7	.	TGTGCCAGCAGTTTTAATCAGGCTCACGAGCAGTACTTC	CASSFNQAHEQYF
.	TRBV30	TRBJ2-7	.	TGTGCCTCAACACGAGGGCCGGAACCAACCTACGAGCAGTACTTC	CASTRGPEPTYEQYF
.	TRBV14	TRBJ2-5	.	TGTGCCAGCAGCCAAGGGAGGGGAATGTTCCAAGAGACCCAGTACTTC	CASSQGRGMFQETQYF
TRBD1	TRBV5-1	TRBJ2-1	.	TGCGCCAGCAGTTATGACGGGACAGGGCTAGCCAATGAGCAGTTCTTC	CASSYDGTGLANEQFF
.	TRBV27	TRBJ1-2	.	TGTGCCAGCAGTGCAACAGGTATCTATGGCTACACCTTC	CASSATGIYGYTF
.	TRBV7-7	TRBJ1-4	.	TGTGCTAGCAGCTTAACTAGGAGTGAAAAACTGTTTTTT	CASSLTRSEKLFF
TRBD1	TRBV18	TRBJ1-2	.	TGTGCCAGCTCACCAACAGGGACAGACTATGGCTACACCTTC	CASSPTGTDYGYTF
TRBD1	TRBV28	TRBJ2-3	.	TGTGCCAGCAGTAAGACAGGGGCTGGCGATATTGCGCAGTATTTT	CASSKTGAGDIAQYF
TRBD2	TRBV7-4	TRBJ2-1	few	TGTGCCAGCAGCTTAGCTAGCGGGAGCCGGAATGAGCAGTTCTTC	CASSLASGSRNEQFF
.	TRBV5-6	TRBJ1-1	once	TGTGCCAGCAGCTTAGTACCGAGGAACACTGAAGCTTTCTTT	CASSLVPRNTEAFF
TRBD1	TRBV28	TRBJ1-3	.	TGTGCCAGCAGTTTGGGTGACAGGGCGAAAGGAAACACCATATATTTT	CASSLGDRAKGNTIYF
TRBD1	TRBV5-1	TRBJ1-1	.	TGCGCCAGCAGCTTGGGGCTAGGGGGCTTTCGCGGCACTGAAGCTTTCTTT	CASSLGLGGFRGTEAFF
TRBD2	TRBV28	TRBJ2-5	.	TGTGCCAGCGGGATGGGGGGGCAAGAGACCCAGTACTTC	CASGMGGQETQYF
.	TRBV4-1	TRBJ2-6	.	TGCGCCAGCAGCCAAGCATCCCAGGTGGCTCGAACCGAACGGGGGGCCAACGTCCTGACTTTC	CASSQASQVARTERGANVLTF
TRBD2	TRBV5-4	TRBJ2-1	.	TGTGCCAGCAGCTTTGTGGGAGGGCCGGCCGATGAGCAGTTCTTC	CASSFVGGPADEQFF
.	TRBV2	TRBJ2-1	.	TGTGCCAGCATTCTAGACCTAGGCGACAATGAGCAGTTCTTC	CASILDLGDNEQFF
TRBD1	TRBV7-9	TRBJ2-3	.	TGTGCCAGCAGCCGTAACAGGGGGCAGAAGACAGATACGCAGTATTTT	CASSRNRGQKTDTQYF
.	TRBV5-6	TRBJ1-2	.	TGTGCCAGCAGCTTGGTCAGGAATCCATATGGCTACACCTTC	CASSLVRNPYGYTF
.	TRBV19	TRBJ1-1	.	TGTGCCAGTAGTGCCCAAGTGCCGGCTGAAGCTTTCTTT	CASSAQVPAEAFF
.	TRBV30	TRBJ1-5	.	TGTGCCTGGAGCCGGGGAGATCAGCCCCAGCATTTT	CAWSRGDQPQHF
.	TRBV4-3	TRBJ2-7	.	TGCGCCAGCAGCCAAGAGGGAAGGGGCTACGGCGAGCAGTACTTC	CASSQEGRGYGEQYF
TRBD1	TRBV5-6	TRBJ2-2	once	TGTGCCAGCAGCGGACAGGATTTGGCGGCGGTTTTT	CASSGQDLAAVF
.	TRBV2	TRBJ1-1	.	TGTGCCAGTACCATTGGGCCTCAAATCGCCGCTGAAGCTTTCTTT	CASTIGPQIAAEAFF
TRBD2	TRBV28	TRBJ2-1	.	TGTGCCAGCAGTTCCATCGGACTAGCGGAGACCTACAATGAGCAGTTCTTC	CASSSIGLAETYNEQFF
.	TRBV5-1	TRBJ2-1	.	TGCGCCAGCAGCTTGGGGACAGACACCTACAATGAGCAGTTCTTC	CASSLGTDTYNEQFF
.	TRBV5-4	TRBJ1-2	.	TGTGCCAGCAGCTTGGTGGGGGCCCCTCTAGGTGGCTACACCTTC	CASSLVGAPLGGYTF
TRBD1	TRBV6-1	TRBJ1-2	.	TGTGCCAGCAGTGAGCTTCGAGCAGGGGGCGGGGGCTATGGCTACACCTTC	CASSELRAGGGGYGYTF
TRBD2	TRBV19	TRBJ2-5	.	TGTGCCAGTAGTATCGTCGGGGGGTTCCAAGAGACCCAGTACTTC	CASSIVGGFQETQYF
.	TRBV5-1	TRBJ1-2	.	TGCGCCAGCAGCGTAGGAGCGGGACTCCTAAACTATGGCTACACCTTC	CASSVGAGLLNYGYTF
.	TRBV27	TRBJ2-5	.	TGTGCCAGCAGTTCCGACATGCGTTGGCCGTGGGAGACCCAGTACTTC	CASSSDMRWPWETQYF
TRBD2	TRBV7-2	TRBJ2-1	.	TGTGCCAGCAGCCCCCGGACTAGCGGGGGGAGCTCCTACAATGAGCAGTTCTTC	CASSPRTSGGSSYNEQFF
TRBD1	TRBV7-2	TRBJ2-7	.	TGTGCCAGCAGCCCAACAGGACAGGGGTTTTACGAGCAGTACTTC	CASSPTGQGFYEQYF
TRBD1	TRBV5-1	TRBJ2-7	.	TGCGCCAGCAGCCTAACGGGACAGGGATGGGCCGAGCAGTACTTC	CASSLTGQGWAEQYF
.	TRBV7-2	TRBJ1-1	few	TGTGCCAGCAGCTTACGAGGGATGGGAACTGAAGCTTTCTTT	CASSLRGMGTEAFF
TRBD1	TRBV30	TRBJ2-7	.	TGTGCCTGGAGGGGTAAGCCCGGGACAGGAGCCTACGAGCAGTACTTC	CAWRGKPGTGAYEQYF
.	TRBV25-1	TRBJ1-2	.	TGTGCCAGCAGTGAGTCTAGGGGGGGCTATGGCTACACCTTC	CASSESRGGYGYTF
TRBD2	TRBV9	TRBJ2-1	.	TGTGCCAGCAGCAATAGCGGGGGGTTTAATGAGCAGTTCTTC	CASSNSGGFNEQFF
.	TRBV29-1	TRBJ2-1	.	TGCAGCGTTGTCCTTTGGAGCAATGAGCAGTTCTTC	CSVVLWSNEQFF
.	TRBV5-1	TRBJ1-5	.	TGCGCCAGCAGCTTCGGGAGGAGTCAGCCCCAGCATTTT	CASSFGRSQPQHF
TRBD1	TRBV6-1	TRBJ1-4	few	TGTGCCAGCAGCCGGGACAGGGCGGGTGAAAAACTGTTTTTT	CASSRDRAGEKLFF
.	TRBV30	TRBJ1-1	few	TGTGCCTGGGTACCCGACACGAACACTGAAGCTTTCTTT	CAWVPDTNTEAFF
TRBD1	TRBV18	TRBJ1-5	.	TGTGCCAGCTCACCTCGCGGGGACAGAAATCAGCCCCAGCATTTT	CASSPRGDRNQPQHF
.	TRBV10-2	TRBJ1-5	.	TGCGCCAGCAGTCCTGACAGGCATCAGCCCCAGCATTTT	CASSPDRHQPQHF
TRBD2	TRBV7-9	TRBJ2-1	.	TGTGCCAGCAGCCCCAGCAGCGGGGGGGCCAATGAGCAGTTCTTC	CASSPSSGGANEQFF
TRBD2	TRBV5-4	TRBJ2-7	.	TGTGCCAGCAGCCCTAGCGGGGGCCTGACCTACGAGCAGTACTTC	CASSPSGGLTYEQYF
TRBD2	TRBV7-8	TRBJ2-7	.	TGTGCCAGCAGCTCCACGAGCGGGAGGTTCTCCTACGAGCAGTACTTC	CASSSTSGRFSYEQYF
.	TRBV6-6	TRBJ1-1	.	TGTGCCAGCAGCCTGGACAGATTGAACACTGAAGCTTTCTTT	CASSLDRLNTEAFF
TRBD1	TRBV7-9	TRBJ1-1	.	TGTGCCAGCAGCCCCGGACAGGGGGCGTTGAACACTGAAGCTTTCTTT	CASSPGQGALNTEAFF